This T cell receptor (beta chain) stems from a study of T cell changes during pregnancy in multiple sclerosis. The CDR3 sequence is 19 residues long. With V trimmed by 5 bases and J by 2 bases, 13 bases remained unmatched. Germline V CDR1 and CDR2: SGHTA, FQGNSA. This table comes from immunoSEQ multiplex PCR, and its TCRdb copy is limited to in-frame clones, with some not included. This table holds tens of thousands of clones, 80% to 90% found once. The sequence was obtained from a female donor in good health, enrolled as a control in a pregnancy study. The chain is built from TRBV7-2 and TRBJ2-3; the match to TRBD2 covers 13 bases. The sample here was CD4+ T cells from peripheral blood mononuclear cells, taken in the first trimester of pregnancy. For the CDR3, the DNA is TGTGCCAGCAGCCGACCCGGGACTAGCGGGGCGGCCCACACAGATACGCAGTATTTT. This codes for CASSRPGTSGAAHTDTQYF.